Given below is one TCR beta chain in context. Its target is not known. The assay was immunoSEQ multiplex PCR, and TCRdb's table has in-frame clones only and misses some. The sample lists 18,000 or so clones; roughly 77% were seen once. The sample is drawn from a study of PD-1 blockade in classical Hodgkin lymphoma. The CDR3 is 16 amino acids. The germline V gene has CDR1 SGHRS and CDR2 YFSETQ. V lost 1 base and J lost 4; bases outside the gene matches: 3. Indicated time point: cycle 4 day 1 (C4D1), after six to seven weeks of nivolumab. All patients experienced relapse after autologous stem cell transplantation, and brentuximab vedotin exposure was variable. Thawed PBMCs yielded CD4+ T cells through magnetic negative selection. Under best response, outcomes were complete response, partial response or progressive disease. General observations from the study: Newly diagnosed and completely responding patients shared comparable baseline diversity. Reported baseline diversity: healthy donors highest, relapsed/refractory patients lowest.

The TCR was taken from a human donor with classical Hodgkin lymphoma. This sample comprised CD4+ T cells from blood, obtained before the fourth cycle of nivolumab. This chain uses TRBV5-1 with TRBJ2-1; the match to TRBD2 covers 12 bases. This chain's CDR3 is CASSLTSGGTYNEQFF. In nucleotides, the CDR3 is TGCGCCAGCAGCTTGACTAGCGGGGGGACTTACAATGAGCAGTTCTTC. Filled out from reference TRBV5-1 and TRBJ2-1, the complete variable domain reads KAGVTQTPRYLIKTRGQQVTLSCSPISGHRSVSWYQQTPGQGLQFLFEYFSETQRNKGNFPGRFSGRQFSNSRSEMNVSTLELGDSALYLCASSLTSGGTYNEQFFGPGTRLTVL.